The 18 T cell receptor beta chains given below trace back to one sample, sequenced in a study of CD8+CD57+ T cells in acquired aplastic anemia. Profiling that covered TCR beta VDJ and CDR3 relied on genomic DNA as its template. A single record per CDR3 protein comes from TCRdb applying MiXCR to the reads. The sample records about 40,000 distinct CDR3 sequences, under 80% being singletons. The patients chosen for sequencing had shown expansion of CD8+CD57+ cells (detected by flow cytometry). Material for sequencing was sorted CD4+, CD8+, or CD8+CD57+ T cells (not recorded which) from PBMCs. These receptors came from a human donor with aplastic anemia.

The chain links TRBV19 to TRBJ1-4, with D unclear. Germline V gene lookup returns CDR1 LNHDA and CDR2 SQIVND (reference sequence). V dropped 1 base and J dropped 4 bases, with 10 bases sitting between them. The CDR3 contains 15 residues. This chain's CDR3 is CASSIGETGNEKLFF. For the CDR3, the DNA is TGTGCCAGTAGTATAGGGGAGACGGGTAATGAAAAACTGTTTTTT.

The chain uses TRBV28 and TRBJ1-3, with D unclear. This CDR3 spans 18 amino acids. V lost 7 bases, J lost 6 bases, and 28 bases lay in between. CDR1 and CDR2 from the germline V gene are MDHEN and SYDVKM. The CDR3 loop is CASTTLGWTLIPENTIYF. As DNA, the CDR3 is TGTGCCAGCACCACATTGGGTTGGACCCTTATCCCTGAAAACACCATATATTTT.

The CDR3 DNA sequence: TGTGCCAGCAGCTTGTCATCGAGCCAAGAGACCCAGTACTTC. As protein: CASSLSSSQETQYF. V and J are TRBV5-8 and TRBJ2-5; D is unclear. The CDR3 extends over 14 amino acids. Germline V gene data show CDR1 as SGHTS and CDR2 as YDEGEE. V was clipped by 1 base and J by 1 base, with 8 bases between them.

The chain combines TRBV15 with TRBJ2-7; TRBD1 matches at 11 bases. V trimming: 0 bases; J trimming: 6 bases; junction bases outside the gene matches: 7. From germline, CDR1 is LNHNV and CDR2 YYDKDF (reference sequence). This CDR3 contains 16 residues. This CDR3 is CATSRDQRTGGFEQYF. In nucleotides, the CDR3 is TGTGCCACCAGCAGAGATCAGAGGACAGGGGGCTTCGAGCAGTACTTC.

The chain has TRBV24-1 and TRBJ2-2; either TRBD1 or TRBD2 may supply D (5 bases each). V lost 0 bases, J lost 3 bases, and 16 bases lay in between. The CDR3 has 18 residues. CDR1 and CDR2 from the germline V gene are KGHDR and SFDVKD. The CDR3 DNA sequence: TGTGCCACCAGTGATTTGCGGCCCCTGGGGGTAGACACCGGGGAGCTGTTTTTT. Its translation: CATSDLRPLGVDTGELFF.

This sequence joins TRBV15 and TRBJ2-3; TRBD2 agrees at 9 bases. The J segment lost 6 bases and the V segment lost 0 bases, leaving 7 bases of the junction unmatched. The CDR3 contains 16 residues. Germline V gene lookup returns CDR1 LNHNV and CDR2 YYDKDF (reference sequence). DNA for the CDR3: TGTGCCACCAGCAGAGATTTAGCGGGAGAGGCGGATACGCAGTATTTT. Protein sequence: CATSRDLAGEADTQYF.

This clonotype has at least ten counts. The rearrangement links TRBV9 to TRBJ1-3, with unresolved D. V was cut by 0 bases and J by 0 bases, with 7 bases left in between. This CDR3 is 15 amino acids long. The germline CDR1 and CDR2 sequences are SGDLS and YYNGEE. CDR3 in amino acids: CASSVEGDSGNTIYF. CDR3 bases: TGTGCCAGCAGCGTAGAGGGAGACTCTGGAAACACCATATATTTT.

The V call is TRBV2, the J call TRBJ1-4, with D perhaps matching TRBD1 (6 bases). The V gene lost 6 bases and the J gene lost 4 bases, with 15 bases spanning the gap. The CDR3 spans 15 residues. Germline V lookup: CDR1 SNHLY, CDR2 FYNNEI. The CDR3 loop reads CASRPRTDFNEKLFF. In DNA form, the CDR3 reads TGTGCCAGCAGGCCCAGGACAGATTTTAATGAAAAACTGTTTTTT.

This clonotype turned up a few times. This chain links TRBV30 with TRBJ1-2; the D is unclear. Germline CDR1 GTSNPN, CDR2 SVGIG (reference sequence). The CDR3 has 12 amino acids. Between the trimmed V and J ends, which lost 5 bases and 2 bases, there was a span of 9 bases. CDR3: CAWWTGNYGYTF. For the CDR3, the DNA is TGTGCCTGGTGGACGGGGAACTATGGCTACACCTTC.

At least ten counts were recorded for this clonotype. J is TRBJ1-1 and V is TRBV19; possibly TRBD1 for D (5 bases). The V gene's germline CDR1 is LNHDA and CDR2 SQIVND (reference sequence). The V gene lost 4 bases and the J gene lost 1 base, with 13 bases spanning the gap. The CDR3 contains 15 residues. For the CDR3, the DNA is TGTGCCAGTAGTACCCAGACAGTTCCGAACACTGAAGCTTTCTTT. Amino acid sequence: CASSTQTVPNTEAFF. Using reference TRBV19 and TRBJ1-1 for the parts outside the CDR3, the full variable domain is DGGITQSPKYLFRKEGQNVTLSCEQNLNHDAMYWYRQDPGQGLRLIYYSQIVNDFQKGDIAEGYSVSREKKESFPLTVTSAQKNPTAFYLCASSTQTVPNTEAFFGQGTRLTVV.

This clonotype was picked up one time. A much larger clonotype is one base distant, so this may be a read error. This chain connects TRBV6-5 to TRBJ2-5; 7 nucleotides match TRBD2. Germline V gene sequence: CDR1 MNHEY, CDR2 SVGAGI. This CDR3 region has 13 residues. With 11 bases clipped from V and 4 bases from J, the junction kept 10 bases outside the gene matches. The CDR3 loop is CAAKGGALETQYF. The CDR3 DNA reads TGTGCCGCTAAGGGAGGGGCACTAGAGACCCAGTACTTC.

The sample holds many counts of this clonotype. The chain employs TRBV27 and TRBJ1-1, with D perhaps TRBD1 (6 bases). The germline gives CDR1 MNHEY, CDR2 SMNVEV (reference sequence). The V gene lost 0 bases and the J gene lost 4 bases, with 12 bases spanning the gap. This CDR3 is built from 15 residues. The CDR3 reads CASSLSVGGGTEAFF. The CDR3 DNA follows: TGTGCCAGCAGTTTATCAGTAGGAGGGGGCACTGAAGCTTTCTTT.

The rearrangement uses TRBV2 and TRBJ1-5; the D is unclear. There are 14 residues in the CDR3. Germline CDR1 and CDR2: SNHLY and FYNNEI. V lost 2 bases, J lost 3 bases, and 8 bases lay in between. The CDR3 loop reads CASSEIGYNQPQHF. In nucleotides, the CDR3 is TGTGCCAGCAGTGAAATAGGTTACAATCAGCCCCAGCATTTT.

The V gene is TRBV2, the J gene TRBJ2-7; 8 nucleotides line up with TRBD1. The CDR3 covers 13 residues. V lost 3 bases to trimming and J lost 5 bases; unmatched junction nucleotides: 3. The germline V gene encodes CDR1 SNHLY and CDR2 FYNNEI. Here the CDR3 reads CASSEADRDEQYF. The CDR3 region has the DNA TGTGCCAGCAGTGAGGCGGACAGGGACGAGCAGTACTTC.

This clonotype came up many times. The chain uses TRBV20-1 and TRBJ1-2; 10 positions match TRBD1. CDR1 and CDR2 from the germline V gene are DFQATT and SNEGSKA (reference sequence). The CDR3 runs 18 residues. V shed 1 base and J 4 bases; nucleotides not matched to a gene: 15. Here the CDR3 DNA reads TGCAGTGCTAGAGGGGTTGGGGACAGGGGTTACGGCCCCTATGGCTACACCTTC. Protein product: CSARGVGDRGYGPYGYTF.

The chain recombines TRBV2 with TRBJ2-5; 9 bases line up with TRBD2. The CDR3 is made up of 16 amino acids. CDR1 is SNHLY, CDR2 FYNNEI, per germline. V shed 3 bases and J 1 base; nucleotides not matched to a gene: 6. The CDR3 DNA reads TGTGCCAGCAGTGACGGTGGCGGGGGGGGCCAAGAGACCCAGTACTTC. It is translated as CASSDGGGGGQETQYF.

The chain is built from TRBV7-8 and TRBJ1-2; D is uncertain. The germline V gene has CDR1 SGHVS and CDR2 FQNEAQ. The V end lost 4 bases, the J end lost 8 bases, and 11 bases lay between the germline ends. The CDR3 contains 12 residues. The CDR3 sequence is CASSSPSSGYTF. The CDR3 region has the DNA TGTGCCAGCAGCTCGCCAAGTTCAGGCTACACCTTC.

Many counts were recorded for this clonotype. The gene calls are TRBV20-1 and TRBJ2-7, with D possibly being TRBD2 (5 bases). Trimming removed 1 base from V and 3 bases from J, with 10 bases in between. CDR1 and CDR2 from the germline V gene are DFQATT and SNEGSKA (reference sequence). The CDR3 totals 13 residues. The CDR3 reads CSARAGSDYEQYF. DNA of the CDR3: TGCAGTGCTAGAGCGGGGTCGGACTACGAGCAGTACTTC.